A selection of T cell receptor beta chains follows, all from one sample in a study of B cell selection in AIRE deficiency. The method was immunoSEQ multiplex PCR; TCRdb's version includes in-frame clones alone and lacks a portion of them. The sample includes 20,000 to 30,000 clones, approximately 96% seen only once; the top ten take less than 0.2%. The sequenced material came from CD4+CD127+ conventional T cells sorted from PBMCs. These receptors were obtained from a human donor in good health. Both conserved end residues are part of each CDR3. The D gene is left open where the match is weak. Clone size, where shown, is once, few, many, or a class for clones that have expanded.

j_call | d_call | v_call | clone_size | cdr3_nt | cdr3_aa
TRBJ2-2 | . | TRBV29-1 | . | TGCAGCGTTGGGGAAGTCGGGGAGCTGTTTTTT | CSVGEVGELFF
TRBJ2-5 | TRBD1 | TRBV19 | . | TGTGCCAGTAGTAGAGGGACAGTGGGGCTTAAAGAGACCCAGTACTTC | CASSRGTVGLKETQYF
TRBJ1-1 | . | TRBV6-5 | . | TGTGCCAGCAGTTACTCGAACAGGAACACTGAAGCTTTCTTT | CASSYSNRNTEAFF
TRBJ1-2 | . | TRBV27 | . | TGTGCCAGCAGTTTTCGGCAGAGGGCTAACTATGGCTACACCTTC | CASSFRQRANYGYTF
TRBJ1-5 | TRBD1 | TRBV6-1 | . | TGTGCCAGTACGGGACAGCTAAATCAGCCCCAGCATTTT | CASTGQLNQPQHF
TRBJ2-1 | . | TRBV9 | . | TGTGCCAGCAGCTCTTACATAGGGCGGGCAAACAATGAGCAGTTCTTC | CASSSYIGRANNEQFF
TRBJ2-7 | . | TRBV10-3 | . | TGTGCCATCAGTGAGTCGAGGGGTAGCGTTAGCCGGGGGGCGTACGAGCAGTACTTC | CAISESRGSVSRGAYEQYF
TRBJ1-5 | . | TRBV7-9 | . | TGTGCCAGCAGCTTAGGGTGGGGCACGGCGGGCAATCAGCCCCAGCATTTT | CASSLGWGTAGNQPQHF
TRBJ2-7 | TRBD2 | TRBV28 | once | TGTGCCAGCAGTTTATTTGGTACTAGCGGTGCCTCCTACGAGCAGTACTTC | CASSLFGTSGASYEQYF
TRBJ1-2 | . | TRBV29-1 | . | TGCAGCGTCCGGACGGGACGTGGCTACACCTTC | CSVRTGRGYTF
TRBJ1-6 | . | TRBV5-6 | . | TGTGCCAGCAGCTTGGAAAGGAGGTCACCCCTCCACTTT | CASSLERRSPLHF
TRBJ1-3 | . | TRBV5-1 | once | TGCGCCAGCAGCTGGGAGGCGACAGGTTGGATGGACACCATATATTTT | CASSWEATGWMDTIYF
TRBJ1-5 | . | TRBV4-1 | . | TGCGCCAGCAGCCAAGGGCTCCGGGGCAGGGCAGAGAATCAGCCCCAGCATTTT | CASSQGLRGRAENQPQHF
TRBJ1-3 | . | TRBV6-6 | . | TGTGCCAGCAGTTACCCCGGGAGAGAAGGAAACACCATATATTTT | CASSYPGREGNTIYF
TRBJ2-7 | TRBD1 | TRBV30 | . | TGTGCCTGGACCCAGGGGGCCGGGGAGCAGTACTTC | CAWTQGAGEQYF
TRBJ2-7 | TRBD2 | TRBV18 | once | TGTGCCAGCTCACCGGGCGGGGGCTACGAGCAGTACTTC | CASSPGGGYEQYF
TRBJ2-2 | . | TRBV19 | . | TGTGCCAGTACCCCCCGGACCGGGGAGCTGTTTTTT | CASTPRTGELFF
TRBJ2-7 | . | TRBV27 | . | TGTGCCAGCAGTCCGCGGGGTCTCATCCCCTACGAGCAGTACTTC | CASSPRGLIPYEQYF
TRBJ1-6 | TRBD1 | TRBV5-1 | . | TGCGCCAGCAGCTTGGGCGGGACAGGTCATAATTCACCCCTCCACTTT | CASSLGGTGHNSPLHF
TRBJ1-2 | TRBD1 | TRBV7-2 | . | TGTGCCAGCAGCTCAAGGACAGGGGGCTTGAACTATGGCTACACCTTC | CASSSRTGGLNYGYTF
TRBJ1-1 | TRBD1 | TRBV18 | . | TGTGCCAGCTCACCACTAGGGACAGCATCTTTTGAAGCTTTCTTT | CASSPLGTASFEAFF
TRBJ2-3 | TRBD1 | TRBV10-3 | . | TGTGCCATCCGGGACAGGAGCACAGATACGCAGTATTTT | CAIRDRSTDTQYF
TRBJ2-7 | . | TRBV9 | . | TGTGCCAGCAGGGAGACCGATAGCTCCTACGAGCAGTACTTC | CASRETDSSYEQYF
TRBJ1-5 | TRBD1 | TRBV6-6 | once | TGTGCCAGCAGTTACGCGGGACAGGGGAGAGATCAGCCCCAGCATTTT | CASSYAGQGRDQPQHF
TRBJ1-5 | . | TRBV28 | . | TGTGCCAGCAGTTTCCAGAGGATACAGCCCCAGCATTTT | CASSFQRIQPQHF
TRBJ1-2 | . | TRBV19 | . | TGTGCCAGTAGTATGCGGGGGAACTATGGCTACACCTTC | CASSMRGNYGYTF
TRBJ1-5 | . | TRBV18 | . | TGTGCCAGCTCACCTAAAGGGGACACCCAGCATTTT | CASSPKGDTQHF
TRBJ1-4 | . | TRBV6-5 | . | TGTGCCAGCAGTTACTCGGACTGGATGGGTGAAAAACTGTTTTTT | CASSYSDWMGEKLFF